The text below deals with one T cell receptor (beta chain). This receptor's antigen is unknown. Base quality data are lacking; no much larger clone is found one base away. Trimmed from V: 4 bases; trimmed from J: 2 bases; junction bases lacking a gene match: 2. Sequences SGHRS (CDR1) and YFSETQ (CDR2) are obtained from the germline V gene. The CDR3 goes from the cysteine to the phenylalanine over 14 residues. Only CDR3 DNA is held: 42 bases, read in frame from base 1. The time point label, read with the paper, signifies: baseline before first vaccination. Vaccinee samples came from UK trials COV001 and COV002, including a single-blind randomized controlled phase 2/3 trial of AZD1222 (ChAdOx1 nCoV-19) in healthy adults. For TCRbeta chain sequencing, PBMC samples were collected from trial participants at day 0 and at day 28 after the second dose. The record originates from a study of T cell responses to AZD1222 COVID-19 vaccine (dated by TCRdb to 2020 to 2023). Regarding the complete study: Because spike-specific TCR depth and breadth did not differ between the two schedules, AZD1222 recipients who got a second dose at roughly 4 weeks were pooled with those who got a second dose at roughly 12 weeks. A total of approximately 240 trial participants underwent TCR sequencing, of whom under 220 had received two doses of AZD1222 and 26 had received two doses of the MenACWY control vaccine. Trial participants were enrolled into age subgroups of 18-55, 56-69 and 70-plus years, which contained roughly 150, 30 and 60 TCR-sequenced participants, respectively.

The CDR3 regions of human TCRbeta chains were analyzed by immunosequencing. As for the original processing: Repertoire TCRs were checked for matches against a reference library of SARS-CoV-2-specific TCRs that had been generated using the MIRA antigen-specificity platform. Breadth was defined as the fraction of unique TCRs that were SARS-CoV-2-associated. Depth was defined as the fraction of total T cells that were SARS-CoV-2-associated. Using the MIRA data, every spike-specific TCR was mapped to the spike region that the TCR reacted to and assigned to either a CD4 or a CD8 class. Log10-transformed breadth and depth values were compared by one-way ANOVA with Sidak's multiple comparisons tests. In its TCRdb copy, this immuneACCESS table keeps in-frame sequences only and misses some clones. Where compared with another copy, unresolved V genes explain less than half of these, and the others have no known cause. V and J calls and clone size come straight from that table; D and trimming were deduced from the DNA. This sample lists around 130,000 clones; approximately 90% were detected once. Around 1.7% of the sample belongs to the ten largest clones.

Overall results and qualifications from the work: Because no day 14 peak-response samples were available, the repertoires could be characterized only after the peak T cell response. Nearly half of unique spike-specific TCRs reportedly recognized epitopes outside regions mutated in the B.1.351 and B.1.1.7 variants. The vaccine-associated CD4 TCRs covered the entire spike protein, and the dominant responses fell in regions 160-218 and 743-854. Participants were mostly white British and included more females than males, and it was suggested by the authors that clonal diversity may have been underestimated. Conclusions about previously exposed vaccinees are limited, since just five or six AZD1222 recipients were seropositive for SARS-CoV-2 at baseline. After two AZD1222 doses, both the breadth and the depth of spike-specific TCRs were significantly higher than at day 0 and than in MenACWY recipients. In the small 56-69-year group, the increase in depth fell short of significance, most likely because of low power.

The sequence is built from TRBV5-1 and TRBJ1-2, and TRBD1 matches 10 of the central bases. The sequencing here drew on peripheral blood, taken on day 0 of AZD1222 vaccination. The TCR was taken from an adult in good health. The CDR3 reads CASSPGQGNYGYTF. The bases are TGCGCCAGCAGCCCGGGACAGGGGAACTATGGCTACACCTTC.